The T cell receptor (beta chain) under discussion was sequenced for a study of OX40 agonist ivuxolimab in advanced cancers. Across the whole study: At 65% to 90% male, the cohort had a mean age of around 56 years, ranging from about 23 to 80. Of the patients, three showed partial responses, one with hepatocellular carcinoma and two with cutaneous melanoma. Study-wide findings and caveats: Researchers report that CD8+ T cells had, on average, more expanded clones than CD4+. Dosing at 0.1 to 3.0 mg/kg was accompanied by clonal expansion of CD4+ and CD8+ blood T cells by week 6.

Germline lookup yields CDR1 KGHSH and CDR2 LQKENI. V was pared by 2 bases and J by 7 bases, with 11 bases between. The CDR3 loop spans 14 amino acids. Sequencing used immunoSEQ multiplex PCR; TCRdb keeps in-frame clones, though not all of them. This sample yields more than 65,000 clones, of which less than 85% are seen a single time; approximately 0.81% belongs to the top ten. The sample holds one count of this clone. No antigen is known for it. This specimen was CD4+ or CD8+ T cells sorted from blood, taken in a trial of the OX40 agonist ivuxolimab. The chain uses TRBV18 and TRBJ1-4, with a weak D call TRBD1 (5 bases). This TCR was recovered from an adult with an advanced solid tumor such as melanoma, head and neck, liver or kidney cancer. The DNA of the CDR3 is TGTGCCAGCTCACCAGGGACGGGTACTGAAAAACTGTTTTTT. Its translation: CASSPGTGTEKLFF.